This T cell receptor beta chain was identified in a study of cytomegalovirus exposure and HLA in healthy donors. V was cut by 7 bases and J by 11 bases, with 21 bases left in between. Germline assignment: CDR1 LNHDA and CDR2 SQIVND (reference sequence). CDR3 length: 14 residues. The study ran its PCR with 60 Vbeta and 13 Jbeta primers. Profiled with immunoSEQ multiplex PCR; TCRdb holds only in-frame clones, not every one. Of approximately 74,000 clones detected, about 79% appear once; the ten largest clones hold 7% to 9%. Sequencing used PBMCs. This sequence was found in a woman in her 40s in good health and CMV-seronegative. The genes are TRBV19 and TRBJ1-5; D perhaps matches TRBD1 (5 bases). CDR3 nucleotides: TGTGCCAGTACCGACCCAGGGAGGGAAAGGTCCCAGCATTTT. It translates to CASTDPGRERSQHF.